This T cell receptor beta chain was sequenced in a study of identical twins. Whole-study findings and limits: Insertions ran lower in abundant cord blood beta clonotypes, though not in memory repertoires.

TCRdb re-analysed the 5' RACE reads in MiXCR, keeping a single row per CDR3 protein. The sample records about 810,000 distinct CDR3 sequences, approximately 13% being singletons. The germline CDR1 and CDR2 sequences are SGHRS and YFSETQ. Between the trimmed V and J ends, which lost 5 bases and 0 bases, there was a span of 5 bases. The CDR3 has 13 amino acids. On this clonotype: Antigen unknown. A much larger clonotype is one base distant, so this may be a read error.

These data also featured in a second study, about yellow fever vaccine responses in identical twins.

Sequencing was done on a sample of PBMCs. This TCR derives from a woman between 18 and 29 years old in good health. The chain is built from TRBV5-1 and TRBJ2-2; D is unresolved. The CDR3 bases are TGCGCCAGCAGGAGTGCGAACACCGGGGAGCTGTTTTTT. Translating gives CASRSANTGELFF.